This TCR beta chain emerged from a study of CD8 T cells in ankylosing spondylitis. Construction of TCR beta libraries was performed using quantitative 5'-RACE with molecular barcodes. TCRdb itself ran the 5' RACE reads through MiXCR, one entry per CDR3 protein. The sample has 350,000 or so distinct CDR3 sequences, over 12% seen once. The V and J ends lost 3 bases and 0 bases respectively, with 14 bases between them. The CDR3 runs 17 residues. Germline V CDR1 and CDR2: KGHSH, LQKENI. This clonotype was sampled from a male donor with ankylosing spondylitis or in good health (not recorded which). The sequenced sample was blood, either unsorted or a sorted T cell fraction (not recorded which). The chain has TRBV18 and TRBJ2-2, with D possibly matching TRBD1 (5 bases). CDR3 sequence (DNA): TGTGCCAGCTCACCCCAGCAGGGCCTTTCGAACACCGGGGAGCTGTTTTTT. Protein: CASSPQQGLSNTGELFF. The full variable domain, rest sourced from reference TRBV18 and TRBJ2-2, is NAGVMQNPRHLVRRRGQEARLRCSPMKGHSHVYWYRQLPEEGLKFMVYLQKENIIDESGMPKERFSAEFPKEGPSILRIQQVVRGDSAAYFCASSPQQGLSNTGELFFGEGSRLTVL.